Described below is a single T cell receptor (beta chain) sequence and its context. What it binds is unknown. The data were taken from a study of cytomegalovirus exposure and HLA in healthy donors. TCRdb's table, derived via immunoSEQ multiplex PCR, lists solely in-frame clones and lacks some. The table records tens of thousands of clones, 95% of them present only once. The V gene end was trimmed by 5 bases and the J gene end by 6 bases; junction bases not matched to a gene: 5. CDR1 and CDR2 (germline): MNHEY, SVGAGI. This CDR3 is 15 amino acids long. Overall study results and limits: Rarity marked most TCR sequences, yet some public TCRs occurred in many donors. High sensitivity and specificity were reportedly achieved when the classifier diagnosed cytomegalovirus status. The TCR clusters that emerged in the first cohort tended, a later analysis found, to co-occur in the 110 or so validation repertoires. Researchers reported that three CMV-associated chains were confirmed in vitro as CMV antigen-specific.

The rearrangement uses TRBV6-5 and TRBJ1-6; 9 bases map to TRBD1. Source material: PBMCs. This sequence originates from a woman between 18 and 30 years old in good health and CMV-seronegative. The CDR3 sequence is CASSNGDRVNSPLHF. Here the CDR3 DNA reads TGTGCCAGCAGTAACGGGGACAGGGTTAATTCACCCCTCCACTTT.